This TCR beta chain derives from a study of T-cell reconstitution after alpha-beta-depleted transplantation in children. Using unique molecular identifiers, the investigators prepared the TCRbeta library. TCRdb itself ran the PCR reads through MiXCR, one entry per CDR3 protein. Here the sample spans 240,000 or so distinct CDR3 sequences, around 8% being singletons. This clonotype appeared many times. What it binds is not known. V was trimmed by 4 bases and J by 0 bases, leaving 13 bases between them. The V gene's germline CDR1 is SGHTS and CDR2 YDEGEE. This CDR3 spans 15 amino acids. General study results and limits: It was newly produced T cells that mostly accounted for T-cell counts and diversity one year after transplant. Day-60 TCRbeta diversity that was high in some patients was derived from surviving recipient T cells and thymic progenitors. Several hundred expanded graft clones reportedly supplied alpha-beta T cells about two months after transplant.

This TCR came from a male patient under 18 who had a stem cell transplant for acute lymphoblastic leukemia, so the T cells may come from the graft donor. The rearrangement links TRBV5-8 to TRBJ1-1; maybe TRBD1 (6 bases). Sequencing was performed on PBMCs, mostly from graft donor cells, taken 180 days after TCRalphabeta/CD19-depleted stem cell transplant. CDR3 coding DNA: TGTGCCAGCAGCCCCTGGCAGGGGATGAACACTGAAGCTTTCTTT. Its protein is CASSPWQGMNTEAFF.